A single sample is the source of the 21 T cell receptor beta chains below, sequenced in a study of Ad26.COV2.S vaccination and SARS-CoV-2 variants. Assay used: immunoSEQ multiplex PCR; TCRdb lists only in-frame clones, some missing. The sample lists about 380,000 clones, 83% occurring once. The sample's treatment: roughly 18 received Ad26.COV2.S at low or high dose, single or two shots; about 5 received placebo; per-sample allocation not given. On day 63 after the first injection, vaccine and placebo recipients gave samples. Sequencing used peripheral blood, obtained in a trial of Ad26.COV2.S vaccine versus placebo. These receptors originate from a person aged 18-60 years who received the Ad26.COV2.S COVID-19 vaccine or a placebo.

The chain joins TRBV6-5 to TRBJ2-1; 7 bases match TRBD1. With 7 bases clipped from V and 0 bases from J, the junction kept 3 bases outside the gene matches. CDR1 and CDR2 (germline): MNHEY, SVGAGI. The CDR3 totals 14 residues. Written as DNA, the CDR3 is TGTGCCAGCAAGTGGGACAGCTCCTACAATGAGCAGTTCTTC. Translated, it gives CASKWDSSYNEQFF.

The chain is built from TRBV13 and TRBJ1-5; D ambiguous. Trimming left V 0 bases short and J 5 bases short, with 5 bases between. Germline CDR1 reads PRHDT; CDR2 reads FYEKMQ (reference sequence). The CDR3 totals 13 residues. In DNA form, the CDR3 reads TGTGCCAGCAGCTTAGGGCGCGATCAGCCCCAGCATTTT. It translates to CASSLGRDQPQHF.

V and J are TRBV9 and TRBJ1-3; D gene uncertain. Germline CDR1 is SGDLS and CDR2 is YYNGEE. V was clipped by 10 bases and J by 0 bases, with 11 bases between them. The CDR3 runs to 13 residues. The CDR3 bases are TGTGCCCCCGATCGTGGCTCTGGAAACACCATATATTTT. It translates to CAPDRGSGNTIYF.

V gene TRBV2 combines with J gene TRBJ1-1; 8 bases are a match to TRBD1. V trimming: 4 bases; J trimming: 1 base; junction bases outside the gene matches: 2. CDR3 length: 14 amino acids. Germline values: CDR1 SNHLY, CDR2 FYNNEI. The CDR3 sequence is CASSGGTGNTEAFF. The DNA for the CDR3 is TGTGCCAGCAGTGGTGGGACAGGGAACACTGAAGCTTTCTTT.

This chain joins TRBV11-3 and TRBJ2-4; D is perhaps TRBD1 (6 bases). The V end lost 3 bases, the J end lost 3 bases, and 12 bases lay between the germline ends. Germline CDR1 and CDR2: SGHNT and YENEEA. There are 15 residues in the CDR3. This CDR3 is CASSFLTGYKNIQYF. The CDR3, as DNA: TGTGCCAGCAGCTTCCTGACAGGCTACAAAAACATTCAGTACTTC.

The J gene is TRBJ1-2, the V gene TRBV15; perhaps TRBD1 as D (5 bases). This CDR3 is built from 14 residues. The germline gives CDR1 LNHNV, CDR2 YYDKDF (reference sequence). V shed 5 bases and J shed 6 bases, with 16 bases lying between them. This CDR3 reads CATSAQDRGDGYTF. In nucleotides, the CDR3 is TGTGCCACCAGCGCACAGGATAGAGGGGATGGCTACACCTTC. Full variable domain (missing parts from reference TRBV15 and TRBJ1-2): DAMVIQNPRYQVTQFGKPVTLSCSQTLNHNVMYWYQQKSSQAPKLLFHYYDKDFNNEADTPDNFQSRRPNTSFCFLDIRSPGLGDTAMYLCATSAQDRGDGYTFGSGTRLTVV.

The rearrangement uses TRBV11-3 and TRBJ2-7, with D uncertain. Trimming took 1 base from V and 1 from J, leaving 11 bases between them. Per germline, CDR1 SGHNT and CDR2 YENEEA. CDR3 length: 15 amino acids. The CDR3: CASSLGRRMSYEQYF. CDR3 in DNA: TGTGCCAGCAGCTTAGGCCGACGGATGTCCTACGAGCAGTACTTC.

The chain joins TRBV2 to TRBJ2-1; TRBD2 is a possible D gene (6 bases). Trimming pared 8 bases from V and 6 bases from J, leaving 17 bases between. This CDR3 is built from 14 residues. From germline, CDR1 is SNHLY and CDR2 FYNNEI. The CDR3 nucleotides read TGTGCCAGCTATACGGGACTCGGAACCAATGAGCAGTTCTTC. Protein product: CASYTGLGTNEQFF.

The rearrangement joins TRBV9 to TRBJ2-2; unclear D gene. In germline, CDR1 is SGDLS, CDR2 YYNGEE. V lost 2 bases and J 5 bases, leaving 13 bases between the germline ends. CDR3 size: 15 residues. CDR3 sequence reads: CASSVRFDQTGELFF. Written as DNA, the CDR3 is TGTGCCAGCAGCGTTAGATTTGACCAGACCGGGGAGCTGTTTTTT.

The chain links TRBV27 to TRBJ2-1; D is unresolved. There are 13 residues in the CDR3. The ends were cut back, 0 bases at V and 9 bases at J, with 9 bases in the middle. Germline values: CDR1 MNHEY, CDR2 SMNVEV (reference sequence). The CDR3 bases are TGTGCCAGCAGTTTATCGCCGTCGGGTGAGCAGTTCTTC. Protein sequence: CASSLSPSGEQFF.

The chain links TRBV7-9 to TRBJ2-3, with TRBD2 matching 10 bases. Unmatched junction bases numbered 3, after V lost 6 bases and J lost 0 bases. Germline V gene lookup returns CDR1 SEHNR and CDR2 FQNEAQ (reference sequence). The CDR3 sequence is 15 residues long. CDR3 in DNA: TGTGCCAGCAGGCAGACTAGCGGGAGCACAGATACGCAGTATTTT. Amino acid sequence: CASRQTSGSTDTQYF.

The chain links TRBV6-5 to TRBJ1-1; TRBD1 might be the D (5 bases). The germline CDR1 and CDR2 sequences are MNHEY and SVGAGI. The CDR3 runs to 14 residues. The ends were cut back, 6 bases at V and 1 base at J, with 12 bases in the middle. The CDR3 coding sequence is TGTGCCAGCAGGGAGACAAGGGGGAACACTGAAGCTTTCTTT. Translated: CASRETRGNTEAFF.

The chain uses TRBV19 and TRBJ1-1, with D uncertain. This CDR3 has 14 amino acids. V lost 7 bases to trimming and J lost 0 bases, with 12 bases between them. Germline loops: CDR1 LNHDA, CDR2 SQIVND (reference sequence). As DNA, the CDR3 is TGTGCCAGTAAGGTAGGGAGGATGAACACTGAAGCTTTCTTT. Protein sequence: CASKVGRMNTEAFF. The complete variable domain, with remaining parts taken from reference TRBV19 and TRBJ1-1, reads DGGITQSPKYLFRKEGQNVTLSCEQNLNHDAMYWYRQDPGQGLRLIYYSQIVNDFQKGDIAEGYSVSREKKESFPLTVTSAQKNPTAFYLCASKVGRMNTEAFFGQGTRLTVV.

The chain joins TRBV28 to TRBJ2-1; a possible D gene is TRBD1 (5 bases). The CDR3 spans 14 residues. V lost 8 bases and J lost 0, with 11 bases in between. CDR1 and CDR2 from the germline V gene are MDHEN and SYDVKM. The CDR3 nucleotides are TGTGCCAGCCCCTGGGGCCTCTCCTACAATGAGCAGTTCTTC. This encodes CASPWGLSYNEQFF. The variable domain in full, completed from reference TRBV28 and TRBJ2-1, reads DVKVTQSSRYLVKRTGEKVFLECVQDMDHENMFWYRQDPGLGLRLIYFSYDVKMKEKGDIPEGYSVSREKKERFSLILESASTNQTSMYLCASPWGLSYNEQFFGPGTRLTVL.

This clone was seen at least ten times. Other nucleotide sequences in the sample specify the same CDR3. The rearrangement uses TRBV4-1 and TRBJ2-7; D is perhaps TRBD1 (6 bases). V was cut by 1 base and J by 3 bases, with 10 bases left in between. Per germline, CDR1 MGHRA and CDR2 YSYEKL. The CDR3 covers 14 residues. The CDR3 DNA reads as TGCGCCAGCAGCCAAGGGAGCAGGGGCTACGAGCAGTACTTC. Its translation is CASSQGSRGYEQYF.

The chain recombines TRBV2 with TRBJ1-5, with TRBD1 matching 7 bases. V was clipped by 6 bases and J by 0 bases; unmatched bases: 5. This CDR3 comprises 15 residues. Germline CDR1 reads SNHLY; CDR2 reads FYNNEI. The CDR3 protein is CASRGGQVSNQPQHF. The CDR3 DNA sequence: TGTGCCAGCAGGGGCGGACAGGTTAGCAATCAGCCCCAGCATTTT.

The rearrangement links TRBV6-1 to TRBJ2-7, with 8 positions matching TRBD1. The V gene end was trimmed by 4 bases and the J gene end by 0 bases; junction bases not matched to a gene: 11. Germline CDR1 MNHNS, CDR2 SASEGT. The CDR3 covers 17 residues. The CDR3 here is CASSARTGTGSSYEQYF. The CDR3 bases are TGTGCCAGCAGTGCCCGAACCGGGACAGGAAGCTCCTACGAGCAGTACTTC.

This clone was detected only once. The CDR3, as DNA: TGTGCCAGCAGCCAAGAGGGGTTCGGCAATCAGCCCCAGCATTTT. Translated: CASSQEGFGNQPQHF. The V and J genes are TRBV4-2 and TRBJ1-5; D remains unclear. Germline assignment: CDR1 LGHNA and CDR2 YNFKEQ. The ends were cut back, 0 bases at V and 2 bases at J, with 8 bases in the middle. The CDR3 is 15 residues long.

This chain links TRBV29-1 with TRBJ2-5; 7 bases are shared with TRBD1. Germline-derived CDR1 and CDR2 are SQVTM and ANQGSEA. This CDR3 region has 12 residues. The V gene end was trimmed by 8 bases and the J gene end by 4 bases; junction bases not matched to a gene: 7. The CDR3 DNA reads as TGCAGCCTCAGACAGGGACGAGAGACCCAGTACTTC. Protein product: CSLRQGRETQYF.

The chain employs TRBV11-2 and TRBJ1-3; no reliable D call. Trimming removed 1 base at V and 1 base at J, with 8 bases between. The CDR3 length is 15 residues. From germline, CDR1 is SGHAT and CDR2 FQNNGV. The CDR3 spells CASSLVRGSGNTIYF. The CDR3 nucleotides read TGTGCCAGCAGCTTAGTAAGAGGGTCTGGAAACACCATATATTTT.

There are a few counts of this clone. The chain employs TRBV29-1 and TRBJ2-7; 7 nucleotides align to TRBD1. The germline gives CDR1 SQVTM, CDR2 ANQGSEA. This CDR3 comprises 11 residues. V was clipped by 4 bases and J by 6 bases; unmatched bases: 3. CDR3 protein: CSVGQGGEQYF. Written as DNA, the CDR3 is TGCAGCGTTGGACAGGGCGGCGAGCAGTACTTC.